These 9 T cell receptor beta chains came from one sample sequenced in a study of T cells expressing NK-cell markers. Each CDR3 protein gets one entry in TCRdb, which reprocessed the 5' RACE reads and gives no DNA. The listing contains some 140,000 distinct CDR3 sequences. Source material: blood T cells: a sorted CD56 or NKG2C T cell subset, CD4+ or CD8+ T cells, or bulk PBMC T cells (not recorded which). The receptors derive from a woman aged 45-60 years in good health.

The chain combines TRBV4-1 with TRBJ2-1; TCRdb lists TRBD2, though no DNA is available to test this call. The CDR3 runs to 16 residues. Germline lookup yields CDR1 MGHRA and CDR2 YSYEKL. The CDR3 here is CASSQVVREGGDEQFF.

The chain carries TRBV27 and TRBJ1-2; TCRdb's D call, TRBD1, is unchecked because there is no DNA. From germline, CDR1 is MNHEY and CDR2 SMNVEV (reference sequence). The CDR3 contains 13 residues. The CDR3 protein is CASSLMGIGQNTF.

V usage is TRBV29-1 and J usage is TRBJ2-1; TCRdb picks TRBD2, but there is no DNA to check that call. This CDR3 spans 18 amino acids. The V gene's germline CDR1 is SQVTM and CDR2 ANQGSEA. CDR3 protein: CSVEGGTSGRAEYNEQFF.

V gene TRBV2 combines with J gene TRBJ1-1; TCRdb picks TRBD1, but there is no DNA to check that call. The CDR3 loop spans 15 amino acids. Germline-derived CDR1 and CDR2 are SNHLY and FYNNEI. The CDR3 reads CASIPGIGVRTEAFF. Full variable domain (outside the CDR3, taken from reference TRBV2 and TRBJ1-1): EPEVTQTPSHQVTQMGQEVILRCVPISNHLYFYWYRQILGQKVEFLVSFYNNEISEKSEIFDDQFSVERPDGSNFTLKIRSTKLEDSAMYFCASIPGIGVRTEAFFGQGTRLTVV.

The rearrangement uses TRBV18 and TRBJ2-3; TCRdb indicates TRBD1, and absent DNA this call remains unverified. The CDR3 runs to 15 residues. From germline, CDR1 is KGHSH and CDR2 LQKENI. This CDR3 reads CASSPPGQGTDTQYF.

The CDR3 sequence is CATSPTDSYEQYF. This chain joins TRBV24-1 and TRBJ2-7; TCRdb proposes TRBD1, but this gene call is untestable without DNA. In germline, CDR1 is KGHDR, CDR2 SFDVKD. The CDR3 loop spans 13 amino acids.

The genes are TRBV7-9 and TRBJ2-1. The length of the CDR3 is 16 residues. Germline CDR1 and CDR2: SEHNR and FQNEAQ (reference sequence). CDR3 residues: CASSFALAGTYNEQFF.

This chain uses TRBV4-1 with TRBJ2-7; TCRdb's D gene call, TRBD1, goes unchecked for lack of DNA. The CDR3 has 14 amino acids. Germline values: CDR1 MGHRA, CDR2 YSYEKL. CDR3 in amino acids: CASSQGTGRHEQYF.

Here the CDR3 reads CASSQEQGLFEQFF. This sequence joins TRBV4-1 and TRBJ2-1; the TCRdb call, TRBD1, lacks DNA for checking. Germline V CDR1 and CDR2: MGHRA, YSYEKL. The CDR3 consists of 14 residues.